The clone carrying this T cell receptor beta chain occurred a few times. The sample comes from a study of T cell repertoires in cytomegalovirus infection. Germline CDR1 is LNHDA and CDR2 is SQIVND (reference sequence). CDR3 size: 15 residues. V lost 5 bases to trimming and J lost 5 bases, with 16 bases between them. MiXCR, run by TCRdb on the reads, gives a single entry per CDR3 protein. This sample carries roughly 250,000 distinct CDR3 sequences, 22% of them seen once, and the ten largest clones take 15% to 20%. Sequenced material: CD8+ T cells from PBMCs. The chain carries TRBV19 and TRBJ2-1, with D tentatively TRBD1 or TRBD2 (5 bases each). The clonotype comes from a human donor in good health (CMV status not recorded). Some clones in this sample may be carry-over from other donors' samples. The CDR3 protein is CASSRLAGTHNEQFF. The CDR3 region has the DNA TGTGCCAGTAGTCGACTCGCCGGGACCCACAATGAGCAGTTCTTC.